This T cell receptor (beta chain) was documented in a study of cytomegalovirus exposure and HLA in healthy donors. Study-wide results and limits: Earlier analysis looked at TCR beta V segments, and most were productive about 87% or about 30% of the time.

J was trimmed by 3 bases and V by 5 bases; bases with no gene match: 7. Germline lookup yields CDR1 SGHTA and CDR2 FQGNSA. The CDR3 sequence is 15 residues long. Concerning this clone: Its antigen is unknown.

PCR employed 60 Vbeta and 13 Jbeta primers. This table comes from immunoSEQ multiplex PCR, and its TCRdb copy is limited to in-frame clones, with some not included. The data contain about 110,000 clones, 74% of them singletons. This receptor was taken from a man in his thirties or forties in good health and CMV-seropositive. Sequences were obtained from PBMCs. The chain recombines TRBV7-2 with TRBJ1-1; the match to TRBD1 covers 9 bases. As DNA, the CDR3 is TGTGCCAGCAGCCTCGGACAGGGGATGTACACTGAAGCTTTCTTT. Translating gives CASSLGQGMYTEAFF.